This T cell receptor (beta chain) is from a study of T-cell reconstitution after alpha-beta-depleted transplantation in children. General observations from the study: Reportedly, roughly two months post-transplant, alpha-beta T cells arose from several hundred expanded graft clones. At day 60, the high TCRbeta diversity found in some patients originated from recipient T cells and thymic progenitors that had survived. Newly produced T cells mostly accounted for T-cell counts and diversity one year post-transplant.

This clonotype was seen ten or more times. Its target is not known. Trimming removed 4 bases from V and 2 bases from J, with 8 bases in between. The CDR3 contains 13 residues. From germline, CDR1 is KGHDR and CDR2 SFDVKD. Unique molecular identifiers were used to barcode this TCRbeta library. TCRdb re-called the PCR reads with MiXCR, one entry per CDR3 protein. The sample lists about 300,000 distinct CDR3 sequences; about a tenth were seen once. The clonotype was recovered from a boy in the first two years of life with acute myeloid leukemia, due to receive a stem cell transplant. Sequences were derived from PBMCs, sampled before TCRalphabeta/CD19-depleted stem cell transplant. This chain connects TRBV24-1 to TRBJ2-7, with D possibly matching TRBD2 (6 bases). The CDR3 DNA follows: TGTGCCACCAGTGAGGGCGGGACCTACGAGCAGTACTTC. It translates to CATSEGGTYEQYF.